This TCR beta chain was profiled in a study of blood T cell repertoires in COVID-19. Background on the study: Nucleic acid was either cDNA or gDNA, and it came from T cells, B-cell-depleted T cells, or PBMCs.

Trimming took 6 bases from V and 12 from J, leaving 24 bases between them. The CDR3 is 15 amino acids. Germline V CDR1 and CDR2: MNHEY, SVGAGI. Study processing details: The authors estimated nucleated cell counts from reference gene primer amplification. Profiled with immunoSEQ multiplex PCR; TCRdb holds only in-frame clones, not every one. V and J calls and clone size are as listed in that table; D and trimming were resolved from the DNA. In the table there are roughly 48,000 clones, 90% to 95% of which are singletons. The sequenced sample consisted of peripheral blood. The clonotype was recovered from a man in his sixties with COVID-19, enrolled during active disease. V usage is TRBV6-5 and J usage is TRBJ1-5; D gene ambiguous. The CDR3 sequence is CASSLNRAREGVQHF. CDR3 in DNA: TGTGCCAGCAGCCTGAACCGGGCGCGGGAGGGAGTCCAGCATTTT.